The source of this TCR beta chain is a study of Tregs in tolerant kidney transplant recipients. Sequenced by immunoSEQ multiplex PCR; TCRdb stores in-frame clones only, minus some. The data hold under 85,000 clones, with roughly nine tenths observed a single time. This clone has only one observation. Its target is not known. Whole-study findings and limits: In tolerant patients, donor-specific Tregs outgrew total Tregs, suggesting antigen-driven expansion.

CDR1 and CDR2 from the germline V gene are LNHDA and SQIVND (reference sequence). The CDR3 length is 14 residues. With V trimmed by 8 bases and J by 5 bases, 7 bases remained unmatched. Sample: CD4+ T cells from blood, taken before the transplant. The receptor's source is a human donor who received a combined kidney and bone marrow transplant. The J gene is TRBJ1-5, the V gene TRBV19; 9 nucleotides align to TRBD1. The CDR3 loop is CASRDREYYQPQHF. CDR3 coding DNA: TGTGCCAGTCGGGACAGGGAGTACTATCAGCCCCAGCATTTT.